This TCR beta chain was documented in a study of cytomegalovirus exposure and HLA in healthy donors. Study-level points and caveats: A missense DCLRE1C variant was associated with V- and J-gene trimming of TCR beta chains in a later analysis, and an independent cohort replicated the association. Specificity of three CMV-associated chains for CMV antigens was verified in vitro.

As for this clone: What it binds is not known.

This CDR3 has 13 amino acids. From germline, CDR1 is GTSNPN and CDR2 SVGIG (reference sequence). With V trimmed by 3 bases and J by 8 bases, 7 bases remained unmatched. PCR involved 60 Vbeta and 13 Jbeta primers. Libraries were prepared by immunoSEQ multiplex PCR; TCRdb keeps only in-frame clonotypes and omits some of them. This table holds over 150,000 clones, 77% found once. This sequence originates from a woman in her 30s in good health and CMV-seropositive. The chain has TRBV30 and TRBJ1-3; 7 bases align to TRBD1. Sequenced input: PBMCs. CDR3 sequence: CAWRTRTGYTIYF. CDR3 coding DNA: TGTGCCTGGAGGACCAGGACAGGATACACCATATATTTT.